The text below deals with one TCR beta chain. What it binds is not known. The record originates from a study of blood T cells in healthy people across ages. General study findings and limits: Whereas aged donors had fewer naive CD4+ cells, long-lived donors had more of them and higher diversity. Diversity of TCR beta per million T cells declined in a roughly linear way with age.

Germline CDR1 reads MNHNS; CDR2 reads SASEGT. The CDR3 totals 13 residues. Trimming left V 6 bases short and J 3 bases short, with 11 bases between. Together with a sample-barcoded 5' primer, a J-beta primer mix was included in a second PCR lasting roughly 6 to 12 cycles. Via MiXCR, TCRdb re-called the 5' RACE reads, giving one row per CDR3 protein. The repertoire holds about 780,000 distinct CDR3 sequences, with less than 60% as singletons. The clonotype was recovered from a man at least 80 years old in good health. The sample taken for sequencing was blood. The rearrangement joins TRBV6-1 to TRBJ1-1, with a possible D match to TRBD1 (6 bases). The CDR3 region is CASRDDRYTEAFF. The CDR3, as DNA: TGTGCCAGCAGAGATGACAGGTACACTGAAGCTTTCTTT.